Listed here is a single T cell receptor (beta chain). Its antigen is as yet unknown. The isolated RNA, all of it, was reverse transcribed, so expressed TCRB transcripts were what got sequenced. Sequencing used immunoSEQ multiplex PCR; TCRdb keeps in-frame clones, though not all of them. There are roughly 450,000 clones in the sample; over 10% occur only once, and 0.046% lies in the top ten. This entry belongs to a study of beta chain features in type 1 diabetes. Study results and caveats: Relative to healthy donors, patients appeared to have naive, central memory and Treg TCRB repertoires that were more similar. PCR might show a preference for shorter templates, equally across patients and controls.

Sequencing was done on a sample of naive CD4+ T cells from blood. This sequence was found in a young woman in good health.

The CDR3 region has the DNA TGCGCCAGCAGCCAAGACGGATTGACAGATACGCAGTATTTT. Protein sequence: CASSQDGLTDTQYF. This chain links TRBV4-3 with TRBJ2-3; D not resolved. This CDR3 spans 14 amino acids. Between the trimmed V and J ends, which lost 0 bases and 3 bases, there was a span of 7 bases. Looked up from germline, CDR1 is LGHNA and CDR2 is YSLEER.